The next 8 T cell receptor beta chains were all read from a single sample in a study of technical replicates of blood from a handful of donors. Measured with immunoSEQ multiplex PCR; TCRdb has only the in-frame clones, and not every one. The profile covers tens of thousands of clones, with 95% to 98% appearing a single time and over 0.2% taken by the ten largest. Sequencing input: T cells isolated from PBMCs. The receptor set was obtained from a human donor in good health.

The V and J genes are TRBV9 and TRBJ1-2; 8 nucleotides match TRBD1. Germline-derived CDR1 and CDR2 are SGDLS and YYNGEE. CDR3 size: 14 residues. J was trimmed by 4 bases and V by 3 bases; bases with no gene match: 5. CDR3 sequence (DNA): TGTGCCAGCAGCGCTGACACAGGGGGCTATGGCTACACCTTC. Protein sequence: CASSADTGGYGYTF.

V and J are TRBV19 and TRBJ2-7, with D hard to call. CDR1 is LNHDA and CDR2 is SQIVND in the germline V gene (reference sequence). Between the trimmed V and J ends, which lost 8 bases and 3 bases, there was a span of 17 bases. CDR3 size: 14 residues. The CDR3 loop is CASATEITHYEQYF. In nucleotides, the CDR3 is TGTGCCAGTGCGACTGAAATCACACACTACGAGCAGTACTTC.

The genes are TRBV4-3 and TRBJ2-6, with D possibly being TRBD2 (6 bases). CDR1 LGHNA and CDR2 YSLEER come from the germline V gene. This CDR3 has 16 residues. Trimming left V 0 bases short and J 4 bases short, with 10 bases between. The CDR3 nucleotides read TGCGCCAGCAGCCAAGACGGGGGTGTAGGGGCCAACGTCCTGACTTTC. Translating gives CASSQDGGVGANVLTF.

This clone was counted once. The J gene is TRBJ2-7, the V gene TRBV7-9; the match to TRBD2 covers 11 bases. With V trimmed by 4 bases and J by 1 base, 0 bases remained unmatched. The CDR3 runs to 14 residues. Per germline, CDR1 SEHNR and CDR2 FQNEAQ (reference sequence). The CDR3 protein is CASSSSGGSYEQYF. CDR3 in DNA: TGTGCCAGCAGCTCTAGCGGGGGGTCCTACGAGCAGTACTTC.

The chain joins TRBV5-4 to TRBJ2-7; 16 bases are a match to TRBD2. This CDR3 is built from 16 residues. The V gene end was trimmed by 4 bases and the J gene end by 5 bases; junction bases not matched to a gene: 6. The germline gives CDR1 SGHNT, CDR2 YYREEE (reference sequence). The CDR3 nucleotides read TGTGCCAGCAGCCTGGGACTAGCGGGAGGGCAACACGAGCAGTACTTC. As protein: CASSLGLAGGQHEQYF.

The chain recombines TRBV19 with TRBJ2-7; D unresolved. Germline loops: CDR1 LNHDA, CDR2 SQIVND (reference sequence). The CDR3 runs to 15 residues. The V end lost 1 base, the J end lost 2 bases, and 12 bases lay between the germline ends. CDR3 coding DNA: TGTGCCAGTAGTATAGCGGCAGGCCCTACCTACGAGCAGTACTTC. This sequence encodes CASSIAAGPTYEQYF.

The V call is TRBV6-4, the J call TRBJ2-3; possible D gene TRBD1, 5 bases. Trimming took 2 bases from V and 0 from J, leaving 12 bases between them. This CDR3 is built from 16 residues. The germline CDR1 and CDR2 sequences are MRHNA and SNTAGT. CDR3 sequence: CASSDQGLGSTDTQYF. In DNA, the CDR3 is TGTGCCAGCAGTGACCAGGGTTTGGGTAGCACAGATACGCAGTATTTT.

The CDR3 sequence is CASSAESQETQYF. CDR3 nucleotide sequence: TGTGCCAGCAGCGCAGAATCCCAAGAGACCCAGTACTTC. The V and J genes are TRBV11-3 and TRBJ2-5; no clear D gene. V lost 5 bases, J lost 1 base, and 8 bases lay in between. The germline CDR1 and CDR2 sequences are SGHNT and YENEEA. The CDR3 has 13 residues.